This T cell receptor (beta chain) was captured in a study of PD-1 blockade in classical Hodgkin lymphoma. Data came from immunoSEQ multiplex PCR; TCRdb stores just in-frame clones and leaves some out. The table lists about 33,000 clones, 94% of them singletons. Time point of the sample: newly diagnosed, previously untreated cHL patient sample. The authors used newly diagnosed, untreated classical Hodgkin lymphoma PBMCs as comparison. Whole-study results and caveats: Repertoire difference causes, possibly disease activity or prior therapy, remain undefined. When set against healthy donors, newly diagnosed patients were reported to show lower baseline TCR diversity.

In germline, CDR1 is ENHRY, CDR2 SYGVKD. V lost 10 bases and J lost 5, with 21 bases in between. The CDR3 contains 14 residues. Note on this clone: As yet, its antigen is unknown.

The chain carries TRBV10-3 and TRBJ2-7; TRBD1 might be the D (5 bases). The sequenced sample consisted of peripheral blood mononuclear cells (PBMCs). The clonotype comes from a human donor with classical Hodgkin lymphoma. The CDR3 DNA sequence: TGTGCCACCTCCCTGGGGCAGGATATCAACGAGCAGTACTTC. Protein sequence: CATSLGQDINEQYF.